This T cell receptor (beta chain) is drawn from a study of T cell changes during pregnancy in multiple sclerosis. The CDR3 spans 15 residues. The germline V and J ends were trimmed by 5 bases and 0 bases, with 13 bases remaining between them. Germline V gene sequence: CDR1 SGHVS, CDR2 FQNEAQ. Profiled with immunoSEQ multiplex PCR; TCRdb holds only in-frame clones, not every one. The table records roughly 80,000 clones, roughly 93% of them present only once. The chain links TRBV7-8 to TRBJ1-1, with D possibly being TRBD1 (5 bases). This clonotype was obtained from a female donor with multiple sclerosis, enrolled in a pregnancy study. The sample here was peripheral blood, taken in the second trimester of pregnancy. As DNA, the CDR3 is TGTGCCAGCAGCCTTACAGGTAACATGAACACTGAAGCTTTCTTT. Residues: CASSLTGNMNTEAFF.